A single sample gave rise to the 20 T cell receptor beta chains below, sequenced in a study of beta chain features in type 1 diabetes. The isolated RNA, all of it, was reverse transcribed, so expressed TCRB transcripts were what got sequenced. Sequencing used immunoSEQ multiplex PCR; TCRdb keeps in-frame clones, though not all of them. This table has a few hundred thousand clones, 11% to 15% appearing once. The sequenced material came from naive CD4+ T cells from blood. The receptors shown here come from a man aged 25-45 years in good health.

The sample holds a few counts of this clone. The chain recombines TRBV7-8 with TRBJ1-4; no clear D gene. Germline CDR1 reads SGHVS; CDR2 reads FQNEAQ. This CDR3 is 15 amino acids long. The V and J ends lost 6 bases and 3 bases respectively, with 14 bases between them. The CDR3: CASSFLGSANEKLFF. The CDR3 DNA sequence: TGTGCCAGCAGTTTCCTCGGGTCGGCTAATGAAAAACTGTTTTTT.

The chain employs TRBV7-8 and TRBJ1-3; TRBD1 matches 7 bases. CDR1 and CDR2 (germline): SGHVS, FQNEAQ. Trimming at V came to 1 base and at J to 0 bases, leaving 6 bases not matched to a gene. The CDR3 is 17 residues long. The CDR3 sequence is CASSLGSTGNSGNTIYF. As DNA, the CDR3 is TGTGCCAGCAGCTTAGGCTCGACAGGGAACTCTGGAAACACCATATATTTT.

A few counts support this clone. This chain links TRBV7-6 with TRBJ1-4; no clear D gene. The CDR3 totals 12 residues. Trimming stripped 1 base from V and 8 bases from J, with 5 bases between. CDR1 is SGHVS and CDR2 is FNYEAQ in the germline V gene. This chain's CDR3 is CASSLGEEKLFF. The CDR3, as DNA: TGTGCCAGCAGCTTAGGGGAGGAAAAACTGTTTTTT. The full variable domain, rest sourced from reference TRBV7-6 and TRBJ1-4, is GAGVSQSPRYKVTKRGQDVALRCDPISGHVSLYWYRQALGQGPEFLTYFNYEAQQDKSGLPNDRFSAERPEGSISTLTIQRTEQRDSAMYRCASSLGEEKLFFGSGTQLSVL.

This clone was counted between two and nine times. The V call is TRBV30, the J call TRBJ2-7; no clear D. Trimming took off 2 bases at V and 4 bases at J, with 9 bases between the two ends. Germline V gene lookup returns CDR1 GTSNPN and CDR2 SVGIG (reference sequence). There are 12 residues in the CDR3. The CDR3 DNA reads TGTGCCTGGAGTTCTCGAGGATACGAGCAGTACGTC. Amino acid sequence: CAWSSRGYEQYV.

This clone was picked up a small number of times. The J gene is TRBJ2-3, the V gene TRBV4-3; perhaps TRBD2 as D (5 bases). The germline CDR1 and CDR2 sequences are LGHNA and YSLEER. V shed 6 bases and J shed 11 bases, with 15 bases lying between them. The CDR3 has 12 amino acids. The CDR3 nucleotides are TGCGCCAGCAGTCGTGACTATACGAGGCAGTATTTT. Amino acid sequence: CASSRDYTRQYF.

The CDR3 here is CASRASAGTHGGYTF. The CDR3 DNA follows: TGTGCCAGCAGGGCGTCCGCCGGGACACACGGTGGCTACACCTTC. The gene calls are TRBV7-9 and TRBJ1-2; TRBD1 might be the D (6 bases). Germline CDR1 SEHNR, CDR2 FQNEAQ (reference sequence). V was trimmed by 6 bases and J by 7 bases, leaving 21 bases between them. CDR3 length: 15 amino acids.

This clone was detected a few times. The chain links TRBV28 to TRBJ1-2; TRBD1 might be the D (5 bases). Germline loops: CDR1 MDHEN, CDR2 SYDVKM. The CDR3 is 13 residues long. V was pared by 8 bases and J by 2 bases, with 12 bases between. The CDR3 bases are TGTGCCAGCGGGGGAGGGCCAAACTATGGCTACACCTTC. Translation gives CASGGGPNYGYTF.

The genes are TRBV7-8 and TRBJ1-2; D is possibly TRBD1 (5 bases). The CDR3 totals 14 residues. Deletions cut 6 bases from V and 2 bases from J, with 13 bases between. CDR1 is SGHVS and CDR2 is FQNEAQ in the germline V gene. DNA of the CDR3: TGTGCCAGCAGGGCAGACAGATTAAACTATGGCTACACCTTC. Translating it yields CASRADRLNYGYTF.

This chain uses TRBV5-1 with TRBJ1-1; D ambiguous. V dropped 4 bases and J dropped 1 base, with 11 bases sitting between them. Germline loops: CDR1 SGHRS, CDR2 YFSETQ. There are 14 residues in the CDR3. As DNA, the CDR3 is TGCGCCAGCAGCGCAGGATTATCGAACACTGAAGCTTTCTTT. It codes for CASSAGLSNTEAFF.

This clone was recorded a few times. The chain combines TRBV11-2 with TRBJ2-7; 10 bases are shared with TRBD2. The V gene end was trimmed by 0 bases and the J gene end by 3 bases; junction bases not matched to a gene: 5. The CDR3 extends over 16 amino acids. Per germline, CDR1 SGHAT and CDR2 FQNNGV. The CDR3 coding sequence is TGTGCCAGCAGCTTAGAAGGGCTAGCGGGGGACTACGAGCAGTACGTC. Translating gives CASSLEGLAGDYEQYV.

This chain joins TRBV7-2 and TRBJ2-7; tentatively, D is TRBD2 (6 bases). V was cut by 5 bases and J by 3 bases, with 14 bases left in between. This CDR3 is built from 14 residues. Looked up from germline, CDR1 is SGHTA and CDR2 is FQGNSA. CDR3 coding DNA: TGTGCCAGCAGCCCTTCGGGACTCCTCTACGAGCAGTACGTC. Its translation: CASSPSGLLYEQYV.

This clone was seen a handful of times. CDR3 residues: CASSPDDSYTGELFF. The CDR3 DNA is TGCGCCAGCAGCCCAGATGACAGCTACACCGGGGAGCTGTTTTTT. The V call is TRBV5-1, the J call TRBJ2-2, with D possibly TRBD1 on 5 matching bases. The CDR3 is made up of 15 amino acids. The ends were cut back, 4 bases at V and 3 bases at J, with 13 bases in the middle. Germline V gene lookup returns CDR1 SGHRS and CDR2 YFSETQ.

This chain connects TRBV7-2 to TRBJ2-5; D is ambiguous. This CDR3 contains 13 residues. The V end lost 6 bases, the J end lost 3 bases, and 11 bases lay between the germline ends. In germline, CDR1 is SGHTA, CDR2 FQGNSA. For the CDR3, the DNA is TGTGCCAGCAGTTCACAGAAAAAAGAGACCCAGTACTTC. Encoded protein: CASSSQKKETQYF.

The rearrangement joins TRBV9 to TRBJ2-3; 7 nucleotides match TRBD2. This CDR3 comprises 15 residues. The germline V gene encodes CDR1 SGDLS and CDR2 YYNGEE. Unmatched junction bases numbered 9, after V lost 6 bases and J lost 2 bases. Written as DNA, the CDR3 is TGTGCCAGCACCCGAGAGGGAGGGGTCACAGATACGCAGTATTTT. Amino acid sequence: CASTREGGVTDTQYF.

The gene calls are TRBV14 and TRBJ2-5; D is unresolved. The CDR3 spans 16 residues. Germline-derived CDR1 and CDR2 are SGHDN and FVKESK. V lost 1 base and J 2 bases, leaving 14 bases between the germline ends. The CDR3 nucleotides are TGTGCCAGCAGCCAAGTCTCCGGACGGGCACAAGAGACCCAGTACTTC. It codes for CASSQVSGRAQETQYF.

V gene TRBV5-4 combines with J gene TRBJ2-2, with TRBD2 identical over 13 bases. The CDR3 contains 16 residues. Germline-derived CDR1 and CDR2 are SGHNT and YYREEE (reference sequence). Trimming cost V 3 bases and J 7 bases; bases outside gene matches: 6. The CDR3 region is CASSSGTSGTIGELFF. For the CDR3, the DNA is TGTGCCAGCAGCTCCGGGACTAGCGGGACAATCGGGGAGCTGTTTTTT.

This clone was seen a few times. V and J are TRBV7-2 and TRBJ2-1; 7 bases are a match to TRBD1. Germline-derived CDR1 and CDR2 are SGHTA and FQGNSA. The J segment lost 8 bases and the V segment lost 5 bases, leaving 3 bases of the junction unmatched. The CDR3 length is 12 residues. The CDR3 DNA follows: TGTGCCAGCAGCGGAAGGGGGCATGAGCAGTTCTTC. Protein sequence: CASSGRGHEQFF. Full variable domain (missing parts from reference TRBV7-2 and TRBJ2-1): GAGVSQSPSNKVTEKGKDVELRCDPISGHTALYWYRQSLGQGLEFLIYFQGNSAPDKSGLPSDRFSAERTGGSVSTLTIQRTQQEDSAVYLCASSGRGHEQFFGPGTRLTVL.

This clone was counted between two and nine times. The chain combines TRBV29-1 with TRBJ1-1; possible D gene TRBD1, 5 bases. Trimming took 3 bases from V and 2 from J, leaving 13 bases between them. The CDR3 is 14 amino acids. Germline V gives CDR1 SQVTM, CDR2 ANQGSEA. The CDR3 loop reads CSVDLGASNTEAFF. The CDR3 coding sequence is TGCAGCGTTGACTTAGGGGCCTCAAACACTGAAGCTTTCTTT.

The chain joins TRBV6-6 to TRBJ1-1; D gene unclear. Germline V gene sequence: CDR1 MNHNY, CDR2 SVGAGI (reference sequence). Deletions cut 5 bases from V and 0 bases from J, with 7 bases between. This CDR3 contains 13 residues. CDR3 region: CASSDWMNTEAFF. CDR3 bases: TGTGCCAGCAGTGACTGGATGAACACTGAAGCTTTCTTT.

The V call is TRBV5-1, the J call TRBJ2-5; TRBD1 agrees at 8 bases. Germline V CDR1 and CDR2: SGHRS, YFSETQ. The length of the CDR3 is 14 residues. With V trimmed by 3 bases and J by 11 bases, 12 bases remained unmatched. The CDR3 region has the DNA TGCGCCAGCAGCTATGGACAGGGCCCATCTTCTCAGTACTTC. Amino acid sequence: CASSYGQGPSSQYF.